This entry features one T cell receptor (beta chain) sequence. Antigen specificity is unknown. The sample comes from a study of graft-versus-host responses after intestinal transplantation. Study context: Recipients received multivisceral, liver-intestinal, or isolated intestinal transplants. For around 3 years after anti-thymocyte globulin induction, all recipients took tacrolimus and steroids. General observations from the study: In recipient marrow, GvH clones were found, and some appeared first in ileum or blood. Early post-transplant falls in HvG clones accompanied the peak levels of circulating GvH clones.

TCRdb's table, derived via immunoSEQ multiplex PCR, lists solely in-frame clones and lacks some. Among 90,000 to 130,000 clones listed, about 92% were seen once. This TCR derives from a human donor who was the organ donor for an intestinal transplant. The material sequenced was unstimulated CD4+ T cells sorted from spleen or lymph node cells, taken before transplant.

Here the CDR3 reads CASSDYGYTF. CDR3 bases: TGTGCCAGCAGCGACTATGGCTACACCTTC. V usage is TRBV21-1 and J usage is TRBJ1-2. TRBV21-1 represents a pseudogene. The CDR3 sequence is 10 residues long.